This TCR beta chain was documented in a study of blood T cell repertoires in COVID-19 (dated by TCRdb to about 2020). General notes on the study: Collaborator samples came from the United States, Italy and Spain and covered acute and convalescent phases of COVID-19. The prospective study material was composed of cDNA or gDNA derived from T cells, B-cell-depleted T cells, or PBMCs. The dataset comprised deeply sampled blood TCRbeta repertoires from subjects exposed to, actively infected with, or recovered from COVID-19. The repertoires were made available in a free public database intended to serve as a resource for research on the immune response to SARS-CoV-2. Samples were obtained from the ongoing ImmuneRACE study (first 160 participants) and from 1,000 to 1,500 subjects provided by 6 global collaborators. The sample metadata nearly always contained a de-identified subject ID, COVID-19 status, age in years and sex. Where available, HLA class I and class II types were obtained from metadata supplied by the sample provider rather than from assay-based typing. The study at large found these results: The quantity of clinical and demographic metadata differed by source and by participant and was supplied without curation.

Notes on this clone: This receptor's antigen is unknown. Base qualities are not provided; no much larger clone lies one nucleotide away.

CDR3 length: 15 amino acids, cysteine to phenylalanine. The sequence is cut down to CDR3 DNA, 45 bases in frame from base 1. CDR1 SQVTM and CDR2 ANQGSEA were looked up in the germline V gene. V ends up 7 bases short and J 2 bases short, with an unmatched junction base count of 11. TCRbeta CDR3 regions were amplified from genomic DNA by means of the immunoSEQ Assay, a bias-controlled multiplex PCR. The paper's data handling went like this. Nucleated cell counts per sample were estimated from amplification of reference gene primers within the assay. Sequence reads were collapsed and filtered to measure the absolute abundance of every unique TCRbeta CDR3 rearrangement. For each sample, productive Simpson clonality was calculated as the square root of Simpson's diversity index across productive rearrangements. In TCRdb, the immuneACCESS table is reduced to in-frame sequences with V and J assigned. These tables do not hold every clone; where another copy was compared, an unresolved V gene accounts for under half, and the others remain unexplained. V and J calls and clone size come straight from that table; D and trimming were deduced from the DNA. Present in this sample are 300,000 or so clones, about 86% of which were seen just once. Clones ranked in the top ten supply roughly 4.2% of the sample.

Participants in the prospective study were aged about 18 to 95 years, lived in 20 to 25 United States geographic areas, and enrolled through a virtual design. Cohort assignment in the prospective study relied on participant-reported clinical history from a screening survey and a study questionnaire. In the prospective study, mobile phlebotomists collected whole blood, serum and a nasopharyngeal or oropharyngeal swab from each participant. Participants in the prospective study had the option to provide additional blood draws and questionnaires over an approximately 2-month period. Blood samples from the prospective study were shipped frozen or at room temperature prior to DNA extraction.

The clonotype was recovered from a woman aged 40 to 50 with acute COVID-19. The chain employs TRBV29-1 and TRBJ2-7, and 10 bases in between align with TRBD1. Sequenced: PBMCs or T cells enriched from blood (not recorded which). DNA sequence: TGCAGCGAACCGCCGCGGGACAGGGGCACCTACGAGCAGTACTTC. Its product reads: CSEPPRDRGTYEQYF.